This is a list of T cell receptor beta chains from one sample in a study of cytomegalovirus exposure and HLA in healthy donors. Libraries were prepared by immunoSEQ multiplex PCR; TCRdb keeps only in-frame clonotypes and omits some of them. The data contain approximately 260,000 clones, around 85% of them singletons. Sequenced input: PBMCs. These receptor sequences come from a woman aged 25 to 39 in good health and CMV-seropositive. Both conserved end residues are part of each CDR3. D genes are given only for firm matches. Clone size is stated in some rows and not others, as once, few, many or a class when expanded.

clone_size,j_call,v_call,d_call,cdr3_aa,cdr3_nt
NA,TRBJ2-5,TRBV14,TRBD2,CASSQVRLAGGGETQYF,TGTGCCAGCAGCCAAGTTCGACTAGCGGGAGGGGGAGAGACCCAGTACTTC
NA,TRBJ2-1,TRBV5-1,TRBD2,CASSHTSGRAYNEQFF,TGCGCCAGCAGTCATACTAGCGGGAGGGCTTACAATGAGCAGTTCTTC
NA,TRBJ2-7,TRBV10-3,TRBD1,CAISESATGAPYEQYF,TGTGCCATCAGTGAGTCGGCGACAGGGGCCCCCTACGAGCAGTACTTC
NA,TRBJ2-7,TRBV7-9,NA,CASSPDTGSYEQYF,TGTGCCAGCAGCCCCGATACAGGTTCCTACGAGCAGTACTTC
NA,TRBJ2-1,TRBV5-4,NA,CASSLDPTGGNEQFF,TGTGCCAGCAGCTTGGATCCGACAGGAGGTAATGAGCAGTTCTTC
NA,TRBJ2-4,TRBV28,NA,CAILGAAKNIQYF,TGTGCCATCCTAGGGGCAGCCAAAAACATTCAGTACTTC
NA,TRBJ2-1,TRBV2,NA,CASSEFRDYNEQFF,TGTGCCAGCAGTGAATTCAGGGACTACAATGAGCAGTTCTTC
NA,TRBJ2-3,TRBV27,TRBD1,CASSLIGTGGLGLSDTQYF,TGTGCCAGCAGTTTAATAGGGACAGGGGGCTTAGGCCTCTCAGATACGCAGTATTTT
NA,TRBJ2-7,TRBV5-1,TRBD1,CASSPTGPNYEQYF,TGCGCCAGCAGCCCGACAGGGCCAAACTACGAGCAGTACTTC
NA,TRBJ2-2,TRBV11-3,NA,CASSLRGGELFF,TGTGCCAGCAGCTTAAGGGGGGGGGAGCTGTTTTTT
once,TRBJ2-1,TRBV27,NA,CASSLWGVRLDNEQFF,TGTGCCAGCAGTCTATGGGGCGTGCGGCTCGACAATGAGCAGTTCTTC
NA,TRBJ2-3,TRBV2,TRBD2,CASSVRAGRTDTQYF,TGTGCCAGCAGTGTCCGGGCCGGGAGGACAGATACGCAGTATTTT
few,TRBJ1-2,TRBV2,TRBD1,CASKGTGPVGTF,TGTGCCAGCAAAGGGACAGGGCCCGTTGGCACCTTC
NA,TRBJ2-6,TRBV9,NA,CASSVALAGLAGANVLTF,TGTGCCAGCAGCGTAGCTTTGGCAGGGCTAGCTGGGGCCAACGTCCTGACTTTC
NA,TRBJ1-2,TRBV19,TRBD1,CASSVDRVGYTF,TGTGCCAGTAGTGTGGACAGGGTAGGCTACACCTTC
NA,TRBJ2-1,TRBV7-9,TRBD2,CASSATGTSGSREQFF,TGTGCCAGCAGTGCTACCGGGACTAGCGGGAGTAGGGAGCAGTTCTTC
few,TRBJ2-7,TRBV2,NA,CASSEAERSSYEQYF,TGTGCCAGCAGCGAAGCGGAACGGAGCTCCTACGAGCAGTACTTC
NA,TRBJ1-1,TRBV27,NA,CASSPLNWNTEAFF,TGTGCCAGCAGTCCCCTAAACTGGAACACTGAAGCTTTCTTT
medium-sized,TRBJ1-3,TRBV9,TRBD1,CASSVATWGQDGNTIYF,TGTGCCAGCAGCGTAGCTACCTGGGGACAGGATGGAAACACCATATATTTT
NA,TRBJ2-7,TRBV5-1,NA,CASSFDLTYEQYF,TGCGCCAGCAGCTTCGACTTAACCTACGAGCAGTACTTC
NA,TRBJ1-4,TRBV5-6,NA,CASSNRNEVANEKLFF,TGTGCCAGCAGCAACCGGAATGAGGTGGCTAATGAAAAACTGTTTTTT
NA,TRBJ2-1,TRBV5-1,TRBD2,CASSLDPGTSGTEQFF,TGCGCCAGCAGCTTGGATCCCGGGACTAGCGGCACTGAGCAGTTCTTC
NA,TRBJ2-1,TRBV9,TRBD2,CASSVESGRGDEQFF,TGTGCCAGCAGCGTAGAAAGCGGGAGAGGGGATGAGCAGTTCTTC
NA,TRBJ2-1,TRBV5-1,TRBD2,CASSMTGGPYNEQFF,TGCGCCAGCAGCATGACGGGAGGGCCCTACAATGAGCAGTTCTTC
NA,TRBJ2-2,TRBV12-5,TRBD1,CASGLATGTGVSTGELFF,TGTGCTAGTGGTTTGGCCACCGGGACAGGGGTTAGTACCGGGGAGCTGTTTTTT